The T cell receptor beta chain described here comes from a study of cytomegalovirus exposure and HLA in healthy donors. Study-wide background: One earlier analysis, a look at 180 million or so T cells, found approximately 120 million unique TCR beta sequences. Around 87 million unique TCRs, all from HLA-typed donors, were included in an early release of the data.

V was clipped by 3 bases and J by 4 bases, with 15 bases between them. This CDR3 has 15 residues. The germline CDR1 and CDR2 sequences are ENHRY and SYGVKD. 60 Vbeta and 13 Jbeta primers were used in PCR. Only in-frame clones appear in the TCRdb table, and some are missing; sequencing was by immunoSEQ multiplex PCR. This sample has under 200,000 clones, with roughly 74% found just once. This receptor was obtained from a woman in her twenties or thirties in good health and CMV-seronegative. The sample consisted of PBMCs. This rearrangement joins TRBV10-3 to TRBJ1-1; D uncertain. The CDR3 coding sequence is TGTGCCATCAGTGAACCCCACGAGGGCTCCACTGAAGCTTTCTTT. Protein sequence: CAISEPHEGSTEAFF.